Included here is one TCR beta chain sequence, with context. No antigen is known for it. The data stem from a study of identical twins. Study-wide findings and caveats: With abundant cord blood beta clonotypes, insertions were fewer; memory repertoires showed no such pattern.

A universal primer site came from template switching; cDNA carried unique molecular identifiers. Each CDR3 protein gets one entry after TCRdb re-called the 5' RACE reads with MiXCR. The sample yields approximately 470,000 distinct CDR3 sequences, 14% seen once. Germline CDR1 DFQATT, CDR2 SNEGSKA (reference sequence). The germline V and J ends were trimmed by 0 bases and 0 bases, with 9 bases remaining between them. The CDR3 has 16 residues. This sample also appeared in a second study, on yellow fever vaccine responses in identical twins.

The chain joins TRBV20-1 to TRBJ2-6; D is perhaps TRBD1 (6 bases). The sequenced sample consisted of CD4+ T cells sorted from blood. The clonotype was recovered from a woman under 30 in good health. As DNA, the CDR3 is TGCAGTGCTAGAGATGGGGGCCACTCTGGGGCCAACGTCCTGACTTTC. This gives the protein CSARDGGHSGANVLTF.